This T cell receptor (beta chain) appears in the sequencing data of a study of blood T cell repertoires in COVID-19. Study in general: Samples came from the United States, Italy and Spain, spanning acute and convalescent COVID-19. T cells, B-cell-depleted T cells, or PBMCs provided the cDNA or gDNA that served as material.

The table came from immunoSEQ multiplex PCR; TCRdb's copy has only in-frame clones and leaves some out. The repertoire holds some 100,000 clones, with more than 85% as singletons. Specimen: peripheral blood. This receptor was identified in a man in his 60s with acute or convalescent COVID-19.

The CDR3 reads CASSWDRGSRGETQYF. DNA of the CDR3: TGCGCCAGCAGCTGGGACAGGGGATCTCGAGGCGAGACCCAGTACTTC. The gene calls are TRBV5-1 and TRBJ2-5, with 10 bases aligning to TRBD1. The CDR3 contains 16 residues. Per germline, CDR1 SGHRS and CDR2 YFSETQ. V shed 3 bases and J 5 bases; nucleotides not matched to a gene: 10.